This T cell receptor (beta chain) was obtained from a study of Tregs in tolerant kidney transplant recipients. The overall study: CD4+CD25+CD127- cells came from roughly three-day belatacept mixed lymphocyte reactions, some with approximately 5-day graft donor restimulation. Study findings and constraints: This study did not directly address biological reproducibility. Activated donor B cell expansion appeared to reveal the most relevant donor-specific TCRbeta repertoire. Validation in larger populations is needed because few patients were studied.

Only a few counts were recorded for this clone. Its antigen is as yet unknown. The CDR3 length is 17 residues. CDR1 and CDR2 (germline): SGHTA, FQGNSA. The V and J ends lost 2 bases and 1 base respectively, with 14 bases between them. Sequencing used immunoSEQ multiplex PCR; TCRdb keeps in-frame clones, though not all of them. The table records about 19,000 clones, less than 70% of them present only once. J is TRBJ1-4 and V is TRBV7-2; D uncertain. The clonotype originates from a human donor in good health. The sequenced sample consisted of Tregs from blood cultured with allogeneic cells. CDR3 sequence (DNA): TGTGCCAGCAGCTTAACGAGCCTCGCGGGAACTAATGAAAAACTGTTTTTT. It codes for CASSLTSLAGTNEKLFF.